This T cell receptor beta chain was profiled in a study of blood T cell repertoires in COVID-19. Overall study: Whether acute or convalescent, the COVID-19 samples came from the United States, Italy and Spain. The cDNA or gDNA used as material had been derived from T cells, B-cell-depleted T cells, or PBMCs.

The germline gives CDR1 KGHSH, CDR2 LQKENI. The CDR3 length is 16 residues. Trimming at V came to 4 bases and at J to 10 bases, leaving 13 bases not matched to a gene. How the authors handled the data: The authors estimated nucleated cell counts from reference gene primer amplification. The table came from immunoSEQ multiplex PCR; TCRdb's copy has only in-frame clones and leaves some out. The V and J calls and clone size were taken over from that table, and D and trimming were inferred from the DNA. The sample has 85,000 or so clones, about 95% seen once; the top ten hold approximately 4.2%. Sequencing used peripheral blood. This sequence was found in a human donor with active COVID-19. The donor label of this sample is uncertain. The chain joins TRBV18 to TRBJ1-6; 7 bases are a match to TRBD1. The CDR3 region has the DNA TGTGCCAGCTCACTCTTTTCCCGGGACAGCCTCTCACCCCTCCACTTT. It codes for CASSLFSRDSLSPLHF.